This T cell receptor beta chain was documented in a study of breast tumors, draining lymph nodes, adjacent tissues (dated by TCRdb to between 2015 and 2016). For the study in its entirety: In breast cancer patients, the study compared the TCR beta repertoires of tumor, adjacent nontumor tissue and axillary lymph nodes. In human breast cancer, the study set out to evaluate how tumor, surrounding tissue and draining lymph node repertoires relate to one another and whether T cells may move between these sites.

In the case of this clonotype: The clone's antigen remains unknown. No much larger clone exists at a distance of one base, and base qualities are not known.

V is pared back by 5 bases and J by 12 bases, with 14 bases lying between the germline termini. The germline V gene provides CDR1 MNHEY and CDR2 SVGAGI. There are 12 amino acids in the CDR3, from cysteine to phenylalanine inclusive. CDR3 DNA is the only sequence kept; it has 36 bases, read in frame from the first base. The instrument given in TCRdb is Illumina HiSeq 2000. TCR beta chain libraries were generated through multiplex PCR amplification. High-throughput sequencing was used to analyze the amplified TCR beta chain products. TCRdb applied fastp at Q25 and MiXCR to the public reads, then kept only in-frame beta chains. Each CDR3 protein gets just one entry, which takes the most common genes and DNA from the rows behind it. The sample table records some 200,000 distinct CDR3 sequences; approximately 30% of these occur just once. Clones ranked in the top ten supply roughly 4% of the sample. General study outcomes and caveats: The data were considered consistent with the idea that most tumor T cells come from the lymph node and then expand in tumor tissue. Rather than being directly demonstrated, the conclusion that tumor T cells originate in lymph nodes was presented as consistent with a hypothesis. The similarity between tumor and nontumor tissue repertoires was significantly greater in luminal-like breast cancer than in basal-like breast cancer. Tumor T-cell repertoires showed less diversity than lymph node repertoires and more diversity than nontumor tissue repertoires, and tumor T-cell repertoires showed preferential V and J gene usage.

The lymph node samples were taken from the axillary draining lymph nodes of breast cancer patients. Sequences were obtained from axillary lymph node tissue. The sequence links TRBV6-5 to TRBJ2-1; no D gene can be assigned with confidence. This sequence originates from a female donor with breast cancer. Some clones in this sample may be carry-over from other donors' samples. The CDR3 sequence is CASSPGPLVQFF. The base sequence is TGTGCCAGCAGTCCCGGCCCCCTGGTGCAGTTCTTC.